This T cell receptor beta chain was identified during a study of identifying expanded T cells in peripheral blood. Study-wide findings and caveats: Variance in clone template counts between two-week samples significantly increased with total template count across all healthy donors. Technical replicates showed about 1.1 changed clones; approximately 2 weeks about 16.4; four weeks 19.

About this clone: Its specificity is unknown.

The CDR3 is 15 residues long. In germline, CDR1 is MGHRA, CDR2 YSYEKL. The V and J ends lost 4 bases and 7 bases, in that order; junction bases with no gene match: 8. Generated by immunoSEQ multiplex PCR, the TCRdb table keeps only in-frame clones and is missing some. This table has around 91,000 clones, 88% appearing once. No infections or other immune events were documented during collection. The J gene is TRBJ1-1, the V gene TRBV4-1, with 11 bases aligning to TRBD1. The clonotype was recovered from a person aged 18 to 69 in good health. The sample consisted of blood. CDR3 loop: CASSRWDRGAGEAFF. As DNA, the CDR3 is TGCGCCAGCAGCCGTTGGGACAGGGGGGCCGGTGAAGCTTTCTTT.